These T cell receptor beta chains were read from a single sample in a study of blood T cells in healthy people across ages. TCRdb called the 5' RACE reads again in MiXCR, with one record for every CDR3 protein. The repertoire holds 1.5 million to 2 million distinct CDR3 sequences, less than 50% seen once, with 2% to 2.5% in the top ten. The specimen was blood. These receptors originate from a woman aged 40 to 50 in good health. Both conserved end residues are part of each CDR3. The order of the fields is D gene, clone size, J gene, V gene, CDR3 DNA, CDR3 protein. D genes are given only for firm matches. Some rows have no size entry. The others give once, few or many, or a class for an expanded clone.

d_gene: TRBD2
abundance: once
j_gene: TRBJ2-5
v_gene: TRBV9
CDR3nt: TGTGCCAGCAGCGTAGCTACAACTAGCGGGGGAGGACAAGAGACCCAGTACTTC
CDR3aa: CASSVATTSGGGQETQYF

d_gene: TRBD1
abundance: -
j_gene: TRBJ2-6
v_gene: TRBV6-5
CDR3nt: TGTGCCAGCATTAAGGGACAGCCAAACCACTCTGGGGCCAACGTCCTGACTTTC
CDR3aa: CASIKGQPNHSGANVLTF

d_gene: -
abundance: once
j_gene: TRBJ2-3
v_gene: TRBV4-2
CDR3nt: TGTGCCAGCAGTGGTGGGGGGCAAGATACGCAGTATTTT
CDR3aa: CASSGGGQDTQYF

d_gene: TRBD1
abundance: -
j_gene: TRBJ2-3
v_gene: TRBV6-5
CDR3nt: TGTGCCAGCAGACGACAGGGGCGGAGAGATACGCAGTATTTT
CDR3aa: CASRRQGRRDTQYF

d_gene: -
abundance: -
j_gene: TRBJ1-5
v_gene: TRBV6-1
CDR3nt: TGTGCCAGCAGTGAAACTAAGGACAGTATTTCCAATCAGCCCCAGCATTTT
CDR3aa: CASSETKDSISNQPQHF

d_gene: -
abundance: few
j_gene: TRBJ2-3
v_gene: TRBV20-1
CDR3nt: TGCAGTGCTAGCGGGGGGCCACCTATCCCCCGCACAGATACGCAGTATTTT
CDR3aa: CSASGGPPIPRTDTQYF

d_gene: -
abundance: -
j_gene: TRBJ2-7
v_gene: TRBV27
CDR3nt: TGTGCCAGCAGTCTTACGGCAGGGGCGACCTACGAGCAGTACTTC
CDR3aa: CASSLTAGATYEQYF

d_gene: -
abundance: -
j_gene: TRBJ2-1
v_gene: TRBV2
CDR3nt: TGTGCCAGCAGTGATTGGGTGTCGGGGAATGAGCAGTTCTTC
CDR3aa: CASSDWVSGNEQFF

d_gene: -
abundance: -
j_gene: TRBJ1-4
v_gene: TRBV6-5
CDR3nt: TGTGCCATTGTGGAAGAGGACGAGAATGAAAAACTGTTTTTT
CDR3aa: CAIVEEDENEKLFF

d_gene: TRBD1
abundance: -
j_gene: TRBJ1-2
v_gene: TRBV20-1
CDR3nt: TGCAGTGCTAGAGATAGGCCTAGGACAGGGAGAATCTATGGCTACACCTTC
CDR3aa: CSARDRPRTGRIYGYTF

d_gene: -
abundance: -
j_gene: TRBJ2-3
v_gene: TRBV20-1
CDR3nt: TGCAGTGAGGGCAGTGCTAGCACAGATACGCAGTATTTT
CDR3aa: CSEGSASTDTQYF

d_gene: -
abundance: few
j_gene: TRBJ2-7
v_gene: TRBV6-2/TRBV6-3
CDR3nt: TGTGCCAGCAGCCCTTCGACGGGGTTTAGCTCCTACGAGCAGTACTTC
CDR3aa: CASSPSTGFSSYEQYF

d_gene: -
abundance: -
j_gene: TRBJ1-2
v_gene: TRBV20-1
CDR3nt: TGCAGTGCTAGAGCGGTGGCAGGGGTTGGCTATGGCTACACCTTC
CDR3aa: CSARAVAGVGYGYTF

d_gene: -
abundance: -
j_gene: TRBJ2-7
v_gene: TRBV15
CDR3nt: TGTGCCACCAGCAGCAGGAGGTCGTCCTACGAGCAGTACTTC
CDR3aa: CATSSRRSSYEQYF

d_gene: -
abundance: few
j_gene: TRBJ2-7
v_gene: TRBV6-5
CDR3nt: TGTGCCAGCAGTTACTCGTTTGCGCCGACCTACGAGCAGTACTTC
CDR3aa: CASSYSFAPTYEQYF

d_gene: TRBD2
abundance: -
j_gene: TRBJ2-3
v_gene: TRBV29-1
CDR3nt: TGCAGCGTGGGGAGATGGACTAGCGGGGACCCCACAGATACGCAGTATTTT
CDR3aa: CSVGRWTSGDPTDTQYF

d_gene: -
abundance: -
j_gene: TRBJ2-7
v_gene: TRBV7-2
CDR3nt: TGTGCCAGCAGCTTAGGGAACGGGGGGCGGGAGCAGTACTTC
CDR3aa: CASSLGNGGREQYF

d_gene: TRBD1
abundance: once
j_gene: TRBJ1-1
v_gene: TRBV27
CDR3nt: TGTGCCAGCAGTACTCGACAGGGTTATGAGAACACTGAAGCTTTCTTT
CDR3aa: CASSTRQGYENTEAFF

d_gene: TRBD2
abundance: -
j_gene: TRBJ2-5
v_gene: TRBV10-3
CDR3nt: TGTGCCATCAGTGAAGGAGCGGGGGGGCCCCAAGAGACCCAGTACTTC
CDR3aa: CAISEGAGGPQETQYF

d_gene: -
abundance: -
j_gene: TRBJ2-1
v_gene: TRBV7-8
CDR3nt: TGTGCCAGCAGCTTAGCCCGGGACTTGGGACGGGGGGAGCAGTTCTTC
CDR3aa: CASSLARDLGRGEQFF

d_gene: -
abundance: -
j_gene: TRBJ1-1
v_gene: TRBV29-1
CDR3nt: TGCAGCGTTGGTCGAGACACAGCTTTCTTT
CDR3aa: CSVGRDTAFF

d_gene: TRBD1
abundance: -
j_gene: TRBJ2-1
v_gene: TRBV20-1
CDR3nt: TGCAGTGCTAGAATTAAAGACAGGGAGTTCTTC
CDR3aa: CSARIKDREFF

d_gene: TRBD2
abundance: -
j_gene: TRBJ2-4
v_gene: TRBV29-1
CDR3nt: TGCAGCGTTGAAGTAGCGGGGGGGCGCCTAGCCAAAAACATTCAGTACTTC
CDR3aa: CSVEVAGGRLAKNIQYF

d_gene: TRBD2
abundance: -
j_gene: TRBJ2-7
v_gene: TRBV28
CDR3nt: TGTGCCAGCAGTTCCGCGGGGGGCCTCTCCTACGAGCAGTACTTC
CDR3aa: CASSSAGGLSYEQYF

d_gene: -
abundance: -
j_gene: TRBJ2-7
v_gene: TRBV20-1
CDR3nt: TGCAGTGCTAGATACGCAGGGACCATAGCCTACGAGCAGTACTTC
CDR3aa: CSARYAGTIAYEQYF

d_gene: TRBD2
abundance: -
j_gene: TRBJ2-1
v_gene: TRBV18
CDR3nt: TGTGCCAGCTCACCAGAGGCGGGGGGGCTGTACAATGAGCAGTTCTTC
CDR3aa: CASSPEAGGLYNEQFF

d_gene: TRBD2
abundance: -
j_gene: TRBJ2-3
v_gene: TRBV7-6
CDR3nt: TGTGCCAGCAGCTCCTCTCCGGGACTAGTGCCCACAGATACGCAGTATTTT
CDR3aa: CASSSSPGLVPTDTQYF

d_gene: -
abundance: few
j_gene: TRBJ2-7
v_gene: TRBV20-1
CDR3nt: TGCAGTGCTAGAAAGGGAAGCTCCTACGAGCAGTACTTC
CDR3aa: CSARKGSSYEQYF

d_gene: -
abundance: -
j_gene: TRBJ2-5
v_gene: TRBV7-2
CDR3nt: TGTGCCAGCAGCTTTCCAGGGAGAGAGTCGCAGTACTTC
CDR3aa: CASSFPGRESQYF

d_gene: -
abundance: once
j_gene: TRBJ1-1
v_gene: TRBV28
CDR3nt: TGTGCCAGCAGTTTAGACAACAGGGCGGACACTGAAGCTTTCTTT
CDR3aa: CASSLDNRADTEAFF

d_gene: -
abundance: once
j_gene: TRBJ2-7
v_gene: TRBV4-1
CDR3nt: TGCGCCAGCAGCCAAGGGGGGACACTATACGAGCAGTACTTC
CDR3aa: CASSQGGTLYEQYF

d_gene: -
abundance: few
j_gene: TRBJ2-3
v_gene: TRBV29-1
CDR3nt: TGCAGCGTTATGTCGGGGGCAGATACGCAGTATTTT
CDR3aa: CSVMSGADTQYF

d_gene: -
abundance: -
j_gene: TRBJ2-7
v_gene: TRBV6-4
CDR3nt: TGTGCCAGCAGTGACGGGCGGGGCTACTCCTACGAGCAGTACTTC
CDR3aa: CASSDGRGYSYEQYF

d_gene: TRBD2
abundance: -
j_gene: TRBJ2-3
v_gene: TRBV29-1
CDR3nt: TGCAGCGGCTCAAGCGGGGGGGCCCGAGATACGCAGTATTTT
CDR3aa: CSGSSGGARDTQYF

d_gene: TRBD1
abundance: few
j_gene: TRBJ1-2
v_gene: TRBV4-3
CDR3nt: TGCGCCAGCAGCCAAGTGTTGACAGGGGAAAACTATGGCTACACCTTC
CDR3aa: CASSQVLTGENYGYTF

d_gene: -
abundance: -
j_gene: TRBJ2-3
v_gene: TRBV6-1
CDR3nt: TGTGCCAGCAGTAAACTCTCCACAGATACGCAGTATTTT
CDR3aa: CASSKLSTDTQYF

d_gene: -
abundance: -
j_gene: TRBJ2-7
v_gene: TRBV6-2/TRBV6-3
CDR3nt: TGTGCCAGCAGTTATACGGGTCGGGACGAGCAGTACTTC
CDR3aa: CASSYTGRDEQYF

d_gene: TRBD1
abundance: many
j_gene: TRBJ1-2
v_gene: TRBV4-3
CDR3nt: TGCGCCAGCAGCCAGGAAGGGGGACAGGGGTCGTACGGCTACACCTTC
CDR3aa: CASSQEGGQGSYGYTF

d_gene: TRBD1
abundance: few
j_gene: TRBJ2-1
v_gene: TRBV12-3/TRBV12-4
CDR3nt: TGTGCCAGCAGTTTCGGGACAGGGGGTCCGGTTAGTGAGCAGTTCTTC
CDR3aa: CASSFGTGGPVSEQFF

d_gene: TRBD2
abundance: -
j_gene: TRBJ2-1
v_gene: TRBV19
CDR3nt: TGTGCCAGTAGTAACCGGCGGGAGACTCGTAATGAGCAGTTCTTC
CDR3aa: CASSNRRETRNEQFF

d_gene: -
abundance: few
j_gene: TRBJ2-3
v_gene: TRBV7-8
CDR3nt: TGTGCCAGCAGCCATATTGAGGAGCGGCACACAGATACGCAGTATTTT
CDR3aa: CASSHIEERHTDTQYF

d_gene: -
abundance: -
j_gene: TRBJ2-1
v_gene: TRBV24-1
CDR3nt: TGTGCCACCAGTGATGCCGGCCAGGGGCTTTACAATGAGCAGTTCTTC
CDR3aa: CATSDAGQGLYNEQFF

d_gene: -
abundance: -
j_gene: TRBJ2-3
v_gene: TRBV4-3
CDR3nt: TGCGCCAGCAGCCAAGATCGGCCCGTGGCAGATACGCAGTATTTT
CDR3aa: CASSQDRPVADTQYF

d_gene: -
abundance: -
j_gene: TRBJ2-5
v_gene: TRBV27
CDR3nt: TGTGCCATCAGTGTTCAGGGTGATTGGACCCAGTACTTC
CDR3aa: CAISVQGDWTQYF

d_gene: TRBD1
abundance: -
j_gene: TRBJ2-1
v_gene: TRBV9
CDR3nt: TGTGCCAGCAGCGCTCCGGACAGGGGTAGGTGGGATGAGCAGTTCTTC
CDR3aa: CASSAPDRGRWDEQFF

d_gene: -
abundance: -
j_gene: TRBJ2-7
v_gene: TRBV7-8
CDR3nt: TGTGCCAGCAGCTGCGGGTGGGATAGCCTAAATTCCTACGAGCAGTACTTC
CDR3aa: CASSCGWDSLNSYEQYF

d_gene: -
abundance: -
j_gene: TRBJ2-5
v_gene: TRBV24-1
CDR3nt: TGTGCCACCAGTGATGCCGCGTCAGGGAGCGGAGAGACCCAGTACTTC
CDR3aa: CATSDAASGSGETQYF

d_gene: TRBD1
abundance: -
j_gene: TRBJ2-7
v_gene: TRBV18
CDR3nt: TGTGCCAGCTTCAGGGGACAGGGGGACGAGCAGTACTTC
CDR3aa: CASFRGQGDEQYF

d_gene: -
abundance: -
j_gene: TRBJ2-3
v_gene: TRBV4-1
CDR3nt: TGCGCCAGCAGCCAAGAGTGGGCAGGGGACACAGATACGCAGTATTTT
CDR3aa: CASSQEWAGDTDTQYF

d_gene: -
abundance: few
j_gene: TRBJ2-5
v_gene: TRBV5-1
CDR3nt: TGCGCCAGCAGCGCCGCGACACAAGAGACCCAGTACTTC
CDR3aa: CASSAATQETQYF

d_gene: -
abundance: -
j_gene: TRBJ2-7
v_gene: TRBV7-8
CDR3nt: TGTGCCAGCAGCTTACCCAGGCGCTCCTACGAGCAGTACTTC
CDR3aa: CASSLPRRSYEQYF

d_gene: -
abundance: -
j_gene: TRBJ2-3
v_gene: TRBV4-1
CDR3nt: TGCGCCAGCAGCCAAGATAAGGGAACAGATACGCAGTATTTT
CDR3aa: CASSQDKGTDTQYF

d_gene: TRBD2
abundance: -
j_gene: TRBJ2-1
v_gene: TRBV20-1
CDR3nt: TGCAGTGCTAGACCACTGAACGGACTAGGTCAGCGCAATGAGCAGTTCTTC
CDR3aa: CSARPLNGLGQRNEQFF